This TCR beta chain appears in the sequencing data of a study of T cell responses to AZD1222 COVID-19 vaccine. Overall study: Analysis merged second doses at about 4 or about 12 weeks.

The protocol was immunoSEQ multiplex PCR, while the TCRdb copy is restricted to in-frame clones and leaves out a portion. The sample contains under 150,000 clones, 90% to 95% of which appear only once. J gave up 8 bases and V 10 bases, and 6 bases lay outside the gene matches. Germline V CDR1 and CDR2: ENHRY, SYGVKD. The CDR3 is 11 residues long. The V call is TRBV10-3, the J call TRBJ1-2; TRBD1 matches at 8 bases. The source was peripheral blood, collected on day 0 of AZD1222 vaccination. The sequence was obtained from an adult in good health. The CDR3 DNA reads as TGTGCCACCGGGACAGGATTGGGCTACACCTTC. Translated: CATGTGLGYTF.